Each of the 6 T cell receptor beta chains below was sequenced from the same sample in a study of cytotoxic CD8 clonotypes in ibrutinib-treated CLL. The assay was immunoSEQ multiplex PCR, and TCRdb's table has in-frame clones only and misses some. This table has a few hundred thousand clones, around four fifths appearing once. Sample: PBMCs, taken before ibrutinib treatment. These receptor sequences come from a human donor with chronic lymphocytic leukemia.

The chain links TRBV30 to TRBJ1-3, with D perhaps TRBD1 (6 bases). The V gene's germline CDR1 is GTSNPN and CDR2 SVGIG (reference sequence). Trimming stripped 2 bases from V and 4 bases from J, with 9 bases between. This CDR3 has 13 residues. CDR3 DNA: TGTGCCTGGAGTAGGGGGGCCGGAAACACCATATATTTT. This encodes CAWSRGAGNTIYF. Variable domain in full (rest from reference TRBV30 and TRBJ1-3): SQTIHQWPATLVQPVGSPLSLECTVEGTSNPNLYWYRQAAGRGLQLLFYSVGIGQISSEVPQNLSASRPQDRQFILSSKKLLLSDSGFYLCAWSRGAGNTIYFGEGSWLTVV.

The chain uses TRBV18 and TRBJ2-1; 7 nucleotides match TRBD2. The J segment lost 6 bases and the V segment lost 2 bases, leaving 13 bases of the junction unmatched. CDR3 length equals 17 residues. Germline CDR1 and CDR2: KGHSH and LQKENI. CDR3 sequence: CASSPFSQTSWANEQFF. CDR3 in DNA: TGTGCCAGCTCACCATTTTCCCAGACTAGCTGGGCCAATGAGCAGTTCTTC. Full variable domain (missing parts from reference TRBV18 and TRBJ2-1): NAGVMQNPRHLVRRRGQEARLRCSPMKGHSHVYWYRQLPEEGLKFMVYLQKENIIDESGMPKERFSAEFPKEGPSILRIQQVVRGDSAAYFCASSPFSQTSWANEQFFGPGTRLTVL.

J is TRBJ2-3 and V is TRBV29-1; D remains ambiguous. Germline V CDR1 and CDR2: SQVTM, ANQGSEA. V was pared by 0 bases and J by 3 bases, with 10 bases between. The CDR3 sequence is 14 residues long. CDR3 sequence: CSVEEGGTTDTQYF. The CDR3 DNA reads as TGCAGCGTTGAAGAGGGCGGAACGACAGATACGCAGTATTTT.

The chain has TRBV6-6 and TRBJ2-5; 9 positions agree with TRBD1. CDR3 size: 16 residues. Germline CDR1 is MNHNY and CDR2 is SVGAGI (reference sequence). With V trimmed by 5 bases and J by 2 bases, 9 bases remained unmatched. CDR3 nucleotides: TGTGCCAGCAGTAACCCCGACAGGGGGGCACAAGAGACCCAGTACTTC. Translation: CASSNPDRGAQETQYF.

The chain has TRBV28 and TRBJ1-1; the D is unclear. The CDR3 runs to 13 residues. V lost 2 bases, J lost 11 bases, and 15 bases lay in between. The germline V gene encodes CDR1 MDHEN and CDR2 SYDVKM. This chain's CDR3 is CASSLPVFGRAFF. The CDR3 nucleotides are TGTGCCAGCAGTTTACCGGTGTTTGGTCGGGCTTTCTTT. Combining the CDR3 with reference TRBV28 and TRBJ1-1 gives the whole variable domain DVKVTQSSRYLVKRTGEKVFLECVQDMDHENMFWYRQDPGLGLRLIYFSYDVKMKEKGDIPEGYSVSREKKERFSLILESASTNQTSMYLCASSLPVFGRAFFGQGTRLTVV.

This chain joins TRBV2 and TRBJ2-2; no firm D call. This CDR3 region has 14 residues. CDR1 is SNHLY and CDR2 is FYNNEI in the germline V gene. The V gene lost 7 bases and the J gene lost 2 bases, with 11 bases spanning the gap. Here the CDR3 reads CASTENTNTGELFF. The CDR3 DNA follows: TGTGCCAGCACCGAAAACACTAACACCGGGGAGCTGTTTTTT. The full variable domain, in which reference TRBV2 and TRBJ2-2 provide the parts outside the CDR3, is EPEVTQTPSHQVTQMGQEVILRCVPISNHLYFYWYRQILGQKVEFLVSFYNNEISEKSEIFDDQFSVERPDGSNFTLKIRSTKLEDSAMYFCASTENTNTGELFFGEGSRLTVL.